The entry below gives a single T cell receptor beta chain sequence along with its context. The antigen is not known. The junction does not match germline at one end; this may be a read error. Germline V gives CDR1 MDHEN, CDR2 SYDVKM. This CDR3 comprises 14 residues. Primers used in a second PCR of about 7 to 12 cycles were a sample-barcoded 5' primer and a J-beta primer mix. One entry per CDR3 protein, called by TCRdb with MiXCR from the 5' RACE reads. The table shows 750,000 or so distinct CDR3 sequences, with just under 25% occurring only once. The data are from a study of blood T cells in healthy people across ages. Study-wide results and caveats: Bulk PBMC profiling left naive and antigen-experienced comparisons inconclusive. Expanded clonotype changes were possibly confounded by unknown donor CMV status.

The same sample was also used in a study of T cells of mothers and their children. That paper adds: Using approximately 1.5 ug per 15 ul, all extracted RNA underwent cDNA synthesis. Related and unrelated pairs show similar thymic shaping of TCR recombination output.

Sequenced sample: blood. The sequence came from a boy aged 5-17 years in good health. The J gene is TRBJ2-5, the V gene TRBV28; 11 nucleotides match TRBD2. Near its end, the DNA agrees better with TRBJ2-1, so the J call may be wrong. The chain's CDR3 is CASRVAGGRNAQFF. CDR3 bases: TGTGCCAGCAGAGTAGCGGGAGGGCGGAATGCGCAGTTCTTC.